The 2 T cell receptor beta chains below were found in one sample sequenced in a study of blood T cell repertoires in COVID-19. Sequenced by immunoSEQ multiplex PCR; TCRdb stores in-frame clones only, minus some. This table has roughly 70,000 clones, 87% appearing once. The sequenced sample consisted of peripheral blood. The receptors come from a man in his fifties or sixties with active COVID-19.

This sequence joins TRBV4-3 and TRBJ1-1; 7 nucleotides agree with TRBD1. There are 15 residues in the CDR3. Germline values: CDR1 LGHNA, CDR2 YSLEER. With V trimmed by 0 bases and J by 2 bases, 3 bases remained unmatched. Here the CDR3 reads CASSQDRTGNTEAFF. CDR3 coding DNA: TGCGCCAGCAGCCAAGATCGGACAGGAAACACTGAAGCTTTCTTT.

On this clone: This specimen includes other DNA sequences encoding the same CDR3. The chain carries TRBV14 and TRBJ1-2, with D possibly TRBD1 on 6 matching bases. CDR1 SGHDN and CDR2 FVKESK come from the germline V gene. This CDR3 comprises 14 residues. V was clipped by 4 bases and J by 7 bases, with 16 bases between them. The CDR3 sequence is CASSPLGGGGGYTF. For the CDR3, the DNA is TGTGCCAGCAGCCCCTTAGGTGGGGGCGGTGGCTACACCTTC. The full variable domain, with the rest looked up from reference TRBV14 and TRBJ1-2, is EAGVTQFPSHSVIEKGQTVTLRCDPISGHDNLYWYRRVMGKEIKFLLHFVKESKQDESGMPNNRFLAERTGGTYSTLKVQPAELEDSGVYFCASSPLGGGGGYTFGSGTRLTVV.